These 10 T cell receptor beta chains were sequenced from one sample in a study of CD8 T cells in Susac syndrome. Roughly 0.45 to 1 ug RNA was reverse transcribed with random hexamers. From the immunoSEQ multiplex PCR reads, TCRdb called clonotypes with MiXCR, one entry per CDR3 protein. The top ten hold 0.096% of the sample, which has some 99,000 distinct CDR3 sequences, 96% seen once. Sequencing input: CD4+ T cells from PBMCs. These receptors were collected from a human donor in good health.

V gene TRBV29-1 combines with J gene TRBJ2-7, with 8 bases aligning to TRBD2. Looked up from germline, CDR1 is SQVTM and CDR2 is ANQGSEA. Losses at the gene ends were 6 bases for V and 2 bases for J; bases not matched to a gene: 12. The CDR3 consists of 15 residues. The CDR3 DNA reads TGCAGCGTCCACAGAGGAGCGGGAGAGGCCTACGAGCAGTACTTC. It specifies CSVHRGAGEAYEQYF.

This chain joins TRBV4-3 and TRBJ2-3; D tentatively reads TRBD1 or TRBD2 (5 bases each). Germline CDR1 LGHNA, CDR2 YSLEER. V lost 1 base and J lost 2, with 10 bases in between. The length of the CDR3 is 15 residues. CDR3: CASSQGGGFTDTQYF. In DNA form, the CDR3 reads TGCGCCAGCAGCCAAGGTGGGGGATTCACAGATACGCAGTATTTT.

The chain has TRBV3-1 and TRBJ1-6; no clear D. The CDR3 sequence is 13 residues long. Germline assignment: CDR1 LGHDT and CDR2 YNNKEL (reference sequence). V was pared by 5 bases and J by 9 bases, with 11 bases between. The CDR3 DNA reads TGTGCCAGCAGCACGCGGACCAGTTCACCCCTCCACTTT. Its protein is CASSTRTSSPLHF.

The rearrangement links TRBV7-9 to TRBJ1-5; no clear D gene. The V end was cut by 6 bases, the J end by 5 bases, with 14 bases between. The CDR3 runs to 14 residues. Germline V lookup: CDR1 SEHNR, CDR2 FQNEAQ (reference sequence). CDR3 loop: CASSSGPGDQPQHF. The CDR3 nucleotides are TGTGCCAGCAGTTCAGGCCCCGGCGATCAGCCCCAGCATTTT.

The chain uses TRBV12-3 or TRBV12-4 and TRBJ2-7; 12 bases agree with TRBD2. The CDR3 contains 14 residues. The V and J ends lost 6 bases and 2 bases, in that order; junction bases with no gene match: 2. The CDR3 is CASSGLAGPYEQYF. The CDR3 nucleotides read TGTGCCAGCAGCGGACTAGCGGGGCCCTACGAGCAGTACTTC.

The V and J genes are TRBV29-1 and TRBJ2-3, with 11 bases matching TRBD2. Germline V lookup: CDR1 SQVTM, CDR2 ANQGSEA. V was pared by 5 bases and J by 2 bases, with 6 bases of the junction left unmatched. The CDR3 contains 15 residues. CDR3 region: CSVSGLAGITDTQYF. The DNA of the CDR3 is TGCAGCGTTTCAGGACTAGCGGGCATCACAGATACGCAGTATTTT.

The chain has TRBV10-2 and TRBJ2-5, with 9 bases aligning to TRBD1. This CDR3 contains 14 residues. Germline CDR1 WSHSY, CDR2 SAAADI. Trimming cost V 2 bases and J 5 bases; bases outside gene matches: 3. This CDR3 reads CASSEGQGMETQYF. The CDR3 DNA reads TGCGCCAGCAGTGAGGGACAGGGGATGGAGACCCAGTACTTC.

J is TRBJ1-5 and V is TRBV2, with a possible D match to TRBD1 (5 bases). The CDR3 sequence is 16 residues long. Germline V gene sequence: CDR1 SNHLY, CDR2 FYNNEI. Trimming pared 4 bases from V and 2 bases from J, leaving 15 bases between. The CDR3 reads CASSVDGARGNQPQHF. The CDR3 DNA reads TGTGCCAGCAGTGTAGACGGGGCTCGGGGCAATCAGCCCCAGCATTTT.

The chain employs TRBV4-3 and TRBJ2-7; D tentatively fits TRBD1 or TRBD2 (5 bases each). Trimming took 0 bases from V and 0 from J, leaving 15 bases between them. Germline loops: CDR1 LGHNA, CDR2 YSLEER. This CDR3 is built from 17 residues. The CDR3 loop reads CASSQDRGGYSSYEQYF. CDR3 bases: TGCGCCAGCAGCCAAGATCGGGGCGGTTACAGCTCCTACGAGCAGTACTTC.

The chain links TRBV5-1 to TRBJ1-1; 10 bases align to TRBD1. Germline CDR1 SGHRS, CDR2 YFSETQ. The V gene end was trimmed by 4 bases and the J gene end by 5 bases; junction bases not matched to a gene: 2. The CDR3 spans 13 residues. CDR3 coding DNA: TGCGCCAGCAGCCCGGACAGGGGGACTGAAGCTTTCTTT. It encodes CASSPDRGTEAFF.